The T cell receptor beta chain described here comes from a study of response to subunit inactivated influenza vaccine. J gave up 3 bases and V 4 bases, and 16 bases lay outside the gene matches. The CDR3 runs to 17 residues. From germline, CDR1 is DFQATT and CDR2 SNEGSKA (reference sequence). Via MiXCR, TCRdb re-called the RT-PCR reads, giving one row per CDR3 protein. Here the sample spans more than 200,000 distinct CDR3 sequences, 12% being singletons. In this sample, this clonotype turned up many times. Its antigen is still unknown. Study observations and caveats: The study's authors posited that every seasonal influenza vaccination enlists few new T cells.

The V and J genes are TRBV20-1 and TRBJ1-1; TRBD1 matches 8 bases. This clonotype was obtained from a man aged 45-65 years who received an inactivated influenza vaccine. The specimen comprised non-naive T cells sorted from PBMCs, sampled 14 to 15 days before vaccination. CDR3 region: CSANQQGVGVIDTEAFF. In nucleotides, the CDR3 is TGCAGTGCTAATCAACAGGGGGTAGGAGTGATCGACACTGAAGCTTTCTTT.